The present T cell receptor beta chain was sequenced within a study of beta chain features in type 1 diabetes. Study-level findings and limits: Diminished insertions and augmented deletions at VDJ junctions characterized type 1 diabetes patients. Cells carrying high TCR expression could end up over-represented when cDNA is sequenced. TCRB CDR3 length was moderately but significantly reduced in all four CD4+ subsets of Type 1 diabetes patients.

Details on this clone: Antigen unknown.

Via the markers CD45RO/CCR7/CD25/CD127/CD95/CD27, stem cell-like memory, regulatory, central memory and naive CD4+ cells were sorted. The purity of all sorted populations exceeded 98%. Reverse transcribing all isolated RNA meant expressed TCRB transcripts were sequenced. Clones were sequenced by immunoSEQ multiplex PCR, and TCRdb holds only the in-frame ones, with some missing. The sample has some 640,000 clones, about an eighth seen once. The CDR3 is 12 residues long. The germline CDR1 and CDR2 sequences are SNHLY and FYNNEI. Trimming at V came to 8 bases and at J to 3 bases, leaving 2 bases not matched to a gene.

Sequencing was performed on naive CD4+ T cells from blood. The chain combines TRBV2 with TRBJ2-3, with 7 nucleotides matching TRBD2. This clonotype originated in a young man with type 1 diabetes. CDR3 sequence reads: CASAGVTDTQYF. CDR3 nucleotide sequence: TGTGCCAGCGCGGGGGTTACAGATACGCAGTATTTT.